Listed below are T cell receptor beta chains from one sample, sequenced in a study of blood T cell repertoires in COVID-19. Profiling relied on immunoSEQ multiplex PCR, and the TCRdb table lists in-frame clones only, not all of them. Altogether over 130,000 clones are present, over 75% being singletons, with the ten largest covering roughly 10%. Source material: peripheral blood. All receptors derive from a man aged 60-69 years with active or convalescent COVID-19. Each CDR3 is given with its conserved first and last residue. A D gene is named only where the DNA matches it firmly. Clone size appears in some rows only: once, few, many, or a class for an expanded clone.

v_call	j_call	d_call	clone_size	cdr3_aa	cdr3_nt
TRBV5-1	TRBJ2-7	TRBD1	NA	CASSLAGDSSYEQYF	TGCGCCAGCAGCTTGGCCGGGGACAGCTCCTACGAGCAGTACTTC
TRBV15	TRBJ2-3	NA	NA	CATSRDVLGIRDTQYF	TGTGCCACCAGCAGAGATGTTCTAGGAATACGGGATACGCAGTATTTT
TRBV4-1	TRBJ2-5	NA	NA	CASRDPWTDQETQYF	TGCGCCAGCAGGGACCCCTGGACAGATCAAGAGACCCAGTACTTC
TRBV4-1	TRBJ2-7	NA	NA	CASSHGRDTEQYF	TGCGCCAGCAGCCACGGCAGGGATACCGAGCAGTACTTC
TRBV4-3	TRBJ2-7	NA	NA	CASSQDRAYEQYF	TGCGCCAGCAGCCAAGATCGTGCCTACGAGCAGTACTTC
TRBV10-2	TRBJ2-7	TRBD2	once	CASRGGLAYEQYF	TGCGCCAGCAGGGGGGGACTAGCGTACGAGCAGTACTTC
TRBV11-1	TRBJ1-3	NA	NA	CASSLGGSGNTIYF	TGTGCCAGCAGCTTAGGAGGATCTGGAAACACCATATATTTT
TRBV6-5	TRBJ2-1	TRBD1	once	CASSYLRGYEQFF	TGTGCCAGCAGTTACCTCAGGGGGTATGAGCAGTTCTTC
TRBV7-6	TRBJ2-3	NA	NA	CASSLGLGRGDTQYF	TGTGCCAGCAGCTTAGGTCTAGGAAGGGGAGATACGCAGTATTTT
TRBV2	TRBJ2-6	TRBD2	few	CASRGSGRVPSGANVLTF	TGTGCCAGCAGGGGGAGCGGGAGGGTCCCCTCTGGGGCCAACGTCCTGACTTTC
TRBV7-3	TRBJ2-2	TRBD2	NA	CASSLLYVASGENTGELFF	TGTGCCAGCAGCCTACTCTATGTGGCTAGCGGGGAGAACACCGGGGAGCTGTTTTTT
TRBV19	TRBJ2-3	TRBD2	NA	CASSLTSGRISTDTQYF	TGTGCCAGTAGCCTGACTAGCGGGAGAATCAGTACAGATACGCAGTATTTT
TRBV5-1	TRBJ2-3	TRBD2	NA	CASSLARGGRENTDTQYF	TGCGCCAGCAGCTTGGCCAGGGGCGGGAGGGAAAACACAGATACGCAGTATTTT
TRBV2	TRBJ2-3	TRBD2	NA	CANRAGLAGTDTQYF	TGTGCCAATAGAGCGGGACTAGCGGGCACAGATACGCAGTATTTT
TRBV2	TRBJ2-7	NA	once	CASSTVGGDYNEQYF	TGTGCCAGCAGTACCGTCGGCGGGGATTACAACGAGCAGTACTTC
TRBV11-2	TRBJ1-1	NA	NA	CASSIEGDMNTEAFF	TGTGCCAGCAGCATCGAGGGGGACATGAACACTGAAGCTTTCTTT
TRBV5-1	TRBJ1-4	NA	NA	CASSRTGPNEKLFF	TGCGCCAGCAGCCGCACAGGTCCTAATGAAAAACTGTTTTTT
TRBV30	TRBJ1-5	TRBD1	NA	CAWSTARTGGGQPQHF	TGTGCCTGGAGTACCGCCCGGACAGGGGGAGGTCAGCCCCAGCATTTT
TRBV2	TRBJ2-5	NA	NA	CASRDEGLETQYF	TGTGCCAGCAGAGACGAGGGTTTAGAGACCCAGTACTTC